Described below is a single T cell receptor (beta chain) sequence and its context. Healthy adults negative for HIV, lacking recent acute infections or vaccinations, served as donors. This entry is derived from a study of shared clonotypes between healthy human individuals. DNA from unsorted PBMC was sequenced on ten immunoSEQ deep assay plates. As handled by the study authors: Junction-only sequences without quality scores were provided by ImmunoSEQ, so filtering was different. Assay: immunoSEQ multiplex PCR; the TCRdb copy retains only in-frame clones and omits some. V and J calls and clone size are given by that table; D and trimming were obtained from the DNA. The sample comprises about 500,000 clones, roughly three quarters of which are singletons, and 12% rests with the top ten. CDR3 size: 15 residues. The germline V and J ends were trimmed by 1 base and 18 bases, with 23 bases remaining between them. Germline V gene lookup returns CDR1 SGHRS and CDR2 YFSETQ.

This sequence was found in a woman between 40 and 50 years old in good health. Some clones in this sample may be carry-over from other donors' samples. Sequencing used PBMCs. The chain joins TRBV5-1 to TRBJ2-6; tentatively, D is TRBD1 or TRBD2 (5 bases each). The CDR3 region has the DNA TGCGCCAGCAGCTTGATAGGCTCTGGGACCAACGCCCCGACTTTC. It yields the protein CASSLIGSGTNAPTF.